This T cell receptor (beta chain) was sequenced in a study of CD8+ T cells in alopecia areata. Study-level information: A regimen of oral tofacitinib, 5 to 10 mg twice daily, was given to treated patients.

This CDR3 has 15 residues. Germline CDR1 SGHRS, CDR2 YFSETQ. Unmatched junction bases numbered 4, after V lost 2 bases and J lost 1 base. RNA, once extracted, was reverse transcribed into cDNA for use as the sequencing template. Method: immunoSEQ multiplex PCR; TCRdb's copy keeps in-frame clones and lacks some. The data contain about 150,000 clones, approximately 53% of them singletons. This clone was detected only a few times. This sequence was found in a human donor with alopecia areata. The chain joins TRBV5-1 to TRBJ2-7, with 9 bases lining up with TRBD2. This specimen was CD8+ T cells sorted from blood, taken at week 0. The CDR3 bases are TGCGCCAGCAGCTTAAGCGGGGGGACTTCCTACGAGCAGTACTTC. Its protein product is CASSLSGGTSYEQYF. The full variable domain, in which reference TRBV5-1 and TRBJ2-7 provide the parts outside the CDR3, is KAGVTQTPRYLIKTRGQQVTLSCSPISGHRSVSWYQQTPGQGLQFLFEYFSETQRNKGNFPGRFSGRQFSNSRSEMNVSTLELGDSALYLCASSLSGGTSYEQYFGPGTRLTVT.